This T cell receptor beta chain originates from a study of blood T cell repertoires in COVID-19. For the study at large: Acute-phase and convalescent COVID-19 samples originated in the United States, Italy and Spain. T cells, B-cell-depleted T cells, or PBMCs provided the cDNA or gDNA that served as material.

In the original workflow: Cell counts per sample came from amplifying reference gene primers. Generated by immunoSEQ multiplex PCR, the TCRdb table keeps only in-frame clones and is missing some. The V and J calls and the clone size are those of that table, but D and trimming were determined from the DNA. The sample lists 85,000 to 130,000 clones; over 70% were seen once. CDR3 size: 15 residues. Germline V lookup: CDR1 LNHNV, CDR2 YYDKDF (reference sequence). V shed 4 bases and J 5 bases; nucleotides not matched to a gene: 10. The sequenced material came from peripheral blood. The chain is built from TRBV15 and TRBJ2-7; TRBD1 aligns across 8 bases. The receptor was derived from a human donor with acute or convalescent COVID-19. The donor label of this sample is uncertain. CDR3 sequence reads: CATSKKQGAPHEQYF. In DNA, the CDR3 is TGTGCCACCAGCAAAAAGCAGGGGGCGCCCCACGAGCAGTACTTC.